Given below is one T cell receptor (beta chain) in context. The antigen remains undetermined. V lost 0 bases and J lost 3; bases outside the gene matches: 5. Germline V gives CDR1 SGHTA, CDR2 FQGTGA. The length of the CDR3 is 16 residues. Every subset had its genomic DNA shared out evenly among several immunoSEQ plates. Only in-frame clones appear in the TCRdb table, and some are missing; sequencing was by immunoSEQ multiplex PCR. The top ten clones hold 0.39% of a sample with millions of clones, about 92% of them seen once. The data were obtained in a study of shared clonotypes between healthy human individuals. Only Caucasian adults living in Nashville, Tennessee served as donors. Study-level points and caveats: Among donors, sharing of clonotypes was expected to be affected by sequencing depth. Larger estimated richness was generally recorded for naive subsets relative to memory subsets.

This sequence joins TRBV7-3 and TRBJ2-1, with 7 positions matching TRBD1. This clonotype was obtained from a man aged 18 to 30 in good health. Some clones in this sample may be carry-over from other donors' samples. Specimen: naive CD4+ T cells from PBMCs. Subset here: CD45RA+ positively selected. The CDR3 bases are TGTGCCAGCAGCTTAACGGGGCAGGGGGTCTACAATGAGCAGTTCTTC. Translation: CASSLTGQGVYNEQFF.